A single sample gave rise to the 13 T cell receptor beta chains below, sequenced in a study of graft-versus-host responses after intestinal transplantation. Profiling relied on immunoSEQ multiplex PCR, and the TCRdb table lists in-frame clones only, not all of them. The repertoire has about 88,000 clones, around 93% of them found once; the top ten carry around 0.37%. Their antigens remain unidentified. Sequenced material: unstimulated CD4+ T cells sorted from spleen or lymph node cells, taken before transplant. Every receptor here comes from a human donor who was the organ donor for an intestinal transplant.

This clone was counted only a few times. The chain combines TRBV30 with TRBJ2-5; 7 nucleotides agree with TRBD1. From germline, CDR1 is GTSNPN and CDR2 SVGIG (reference sequence). The junction had 2 bases not matched to a gene; V was cut back by 2 bases and J by 5 bases. CDR3 length: 12 residues. The CDR3 spells CAWSKQGETQYF. The DNA of the CDR3 is TGTGCCTGGAGTAAACAGGGGGAGACCCAGTACTTC.

This chain joins TRBV4-2 and TRBJ2-6, with unresolved D. Germline loops: CDR1 LGHNA, CDR2 YNFKEQ. CDR3 length: 16 residues. Trimming pared 4 bases from V and 0 bases from J, leaving 10 bases between. The CDR3 region has the DNA TGTGCCAGCAGCCTGCAGTCTCCCTCTGGGGCCAACGTCCTGACTTTC. Translating gives CASSLQSPSGANVLTF.

The rearrangement links TRBV5-1 to TRBJ2-1, with TRBD2 identical over 10 bases. Germline loops: CDR1 SGHRS, CDR2 YFSETQ. With V trimmed by 4 bases and J by 4 bases, 2 bases remained unmatched. The CDR3 sequence is 14 residues long. The CDR3 DNA is TGCGCCAGCAGCCAGGGACTAGCGTACAATGAGCAGTTCTTC. This gives the protein CASSQGLAYNEQFF. The complete variable domain, with remaining parts taken from reference TRBV5-1 and TRBJ2-1, reads KAGVTQTPRYLIKTRGQQVTLSCSPISGHRSVSWYQQTPGQGLQFLFEYFSETQRNKGNFPGRFSGRQFSNSRSEMNVSTLELGDSALYLCASSQGLAYNEQFFGPGTRLTVL.

The chain has TRBV6-1 and TRBJ1-5; D possibly corresponds to TRBD1 (5 bases). V lost 6 bases and J lost 4, with 10 bases in between. This CDR3 comprises 13 residues. Looked up from germline, CDR1 is MNHNS and CDR2 is SASEGT. The CDR3 here is CASSRQWNQPQHF. DNA of the CDR3: TGTGCCAGCAGCCGACAGTGGAATCAGCCCCAGCATTTT.

The chain carries TRBV9 and TRBJ2-1, with TRBD1 identical over 9 bases. With 4 bases clipped from V and 4 bases from J, the junction kept 6 bases outside the gene matches. CDR3 length: 15 amino acids. Germline V lookup: CDR1 SGDLS, CDR2 YYNGEE. The CDR3 reads CASSIGTGYYNEQFF. CDR3 sequence (DNA): TGTGCCAGCAGCATCGGGACAGGGTATTACAATGAGCAGTTCTTC.

The genes are TRBV7-3 and TRBJ2-1; 9 nucleotides line up with TRBD2. Germline CDR1 SGHTA, CDR2 FQGTGA. The J segment lost 4 bases and the V segment lost 7 bases, leaving 14 bases of the junction unmatched. The CDR3 spans 17 residues. The CDR3: CASIPSGTNYDYNEQFF. CDR3 DNA: TGTGCCAGCATTCCTAGCGGGACCAACTATGATTACAATGAGCAGTTCTTC.

The rearrangement joins TRBV18 to TRBJ2-2; unclear D gene. There are 17 residues in the CDR3. Trimming stripped 3 bases from V and 4 bases from J, with 18 bases between. Germline-derived CDR1 and CDR2 are KGHSH and LQKENI. The CDR3, as DNA: TGTGCCAGCTCACCCTACGTTGTGACCTCGGGCACCGGGGAGCTGTTTTTT. Translated, it gives CASSPYVVTSGTGELFF.

This clone was found once. The chain has TRBV28 and TRBJ1-5; tentative D call: TRBD1 (5 bases). Germline V gene lookup returns CDR1 MDHEN and CDR2 SYDVKM. The CDR3 consists of 15 residues. Trimming left V 2 bases short and J 4 bases short, with 12 bases between. This chain's CDR3 is CASSLQGTRNQPQHF. Here the CDR3 DNA reads TGTGCCAGCAGTTTACAGGGCACGAGAAATCAGCCCCAGCATTTT.

The rearrangement uses TRBV29-1 and TRBJ2-7, with a possible D match to TRBD1 (6 bases). V gave up 1 base and J gave up 3 bases, with 22 bases separating them. The CDR3 sequence is 17 residues long. Looked up from germline, CDR1 is SQVTM and CDR2 is ANQGSEA. CDR3 region: CSVEVTEKGDWDYEQYF. CDR3 nucleotide sequence: TGCAGCGTTGAAGTCACCGAAAAGGGGGATTGGGACTACGAGCAGTACTTC.

This clone was observed a single time. The chain combines TRBV19 with TRBJ1-5; 9 bases align to TRBD1. Germline V lookup: CDR1 LNHDA, CDR2 SQIVND (reference sequence). V was pared by 4 bases and J by 3 bases, with 7 bases of the junction left unmatched. The CDR3 consists of 16 residues. CDR3 amino acids: CASSTGQGNFNQPQHF. CDR3 nucleotides: TGTGCCAGTAGTACTGGACAGGGGAACTTCAATCAGCCCCAGCATTTT.

This chain links TRBV9 with TRBJ2-1; 7 positions agree with TRBD2. Germline CDR1 is SGDLS and CDR2 is YYNGEE. The V segment lost 0 bases and the J segment 0 bases; nucleotides outside the gene matches: 9. This CDR3 contains 18 residues. CDR3 sequence: CASSVAWRGYSSYNEQFF. Written as DNA, the CDR3 is TGTGCCAGCAGCGTAGCTTGGCGGGGGTACAGCTCCTACAATGAGCAGTTCTTC. Full variable domain (missing parts from reference TRBV9 and TRBJ2-1): DSGVTQTPKHLITATGQRVTLRCSPRSGDLSVYWYQQSLDQGLQFLIQYYNGEERAKGNILERFSAQQFPDLHSELNLSSLELGDSALYFCASSVAWRGYSSYNEQFFGPGTRLTVL.

This chain joins TRBV18 and TRBJ1-2; 7 bases match TRBD1. V dropped 3 bases and J dropped 3; count of bases not matched to a gene: 7. CDR1 KGHSH and CDR2 LQKENI come from the germline V gene. The CDR3 loop spans 15 amino acids. CDR3 protein: CASSPGTVPDYGYTF. CDR3 DNA: TGTGCCAGCTCACCGGGGACAGTCCCCGACTATGGCTACACCTTC.

V usage is TRBV6-5 and J usage is TRBJ2-7, with D tentatively TRBD1 (6 bases). V lost 3 bases and J lost 3, with 18 bases in between. This CDR3 is 16 amino acids long. CDR1 is MNHEY and CDR2 is SVGAGI in the germline V gene. CDR3 sequence reads: CASSYGLPGHLYEQYF. The CDR3 region has the DNA TGTGCCAGCAGTTATGGTCTTCCGGGACACCTCTACGAGCAGTACTTC.